Many counts were recorded for the clone carrying this T cell receptor (beta chain). Its target is unknown. These data originate in a study of T-cell reconstitution after alpha-beta-depleted transplantation in children. Whole-study results and caveats: By one year post-transplant, T-cell counts and diversity largely arose from T cells that were newly produced. The study reportedly traced alpha-beta T cells about two months after transplant to several hundred expanded graft clones. After transplant, high TCRbeta diversity at day 60 in some patients arose from surviving recipient T cells and thymic progenitors.

V lost 1 base to trimming and J lost 2 bases, with 11 bases between them. CDR1 LGHNA and CDR2 YSLEER come from the germline V gene. This CDR3 contains 15 residues. A TCRbeta library incorporating unique molecular identifiers was prepared. TCRdb re-analysed the PCR reads in MiXCR, keeping a single row per CDR3 protein. The table has around 440,000 distinct CDR3 sequences, about 10% seen once. The origin of this receptor is a child younger than 10 with inherited bone marrow failure, due to receive a stem cell transplant. The sequences come from PBMCs, collected before TCRalphabeta/CD19-depleted stem cell transplant. The genes are TRBV4-3 and TRBJ2-5, with D possibly TRBD2 on 5 matching bases. The CDR3 spells CASSQGAGKQETQYF. CDR3 in DNA: TGCGCCAGCAGCCAAGGGGCCGGGAAGCAAGAGACCCAGTACTTC.